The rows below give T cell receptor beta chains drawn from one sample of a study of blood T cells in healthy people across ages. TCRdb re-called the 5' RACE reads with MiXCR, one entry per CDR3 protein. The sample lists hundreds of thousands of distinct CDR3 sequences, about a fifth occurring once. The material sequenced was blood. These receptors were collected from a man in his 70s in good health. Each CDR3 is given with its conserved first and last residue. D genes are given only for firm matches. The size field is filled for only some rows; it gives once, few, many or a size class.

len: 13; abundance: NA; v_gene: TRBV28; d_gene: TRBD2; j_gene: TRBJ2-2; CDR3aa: CASSGLAFGELFF; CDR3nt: TGTGCCAGCAGTGGACTAGCTTTCGGGGAGCTGTTTTTT
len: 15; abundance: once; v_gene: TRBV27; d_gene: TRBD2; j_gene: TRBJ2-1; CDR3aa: CASTVGGRAYNEQFF; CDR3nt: TGTGCCAGCACCGTGGGCGGGAGGGCCTACAATGAGCAGTTCTTC
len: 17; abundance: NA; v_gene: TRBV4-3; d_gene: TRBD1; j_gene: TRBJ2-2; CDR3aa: CASSQYRTGLSTGELFF; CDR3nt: TGCGCCAGCAGCCAATACAGGACAGGGCTTTCCACCGGGGAGCTGTTTTTT
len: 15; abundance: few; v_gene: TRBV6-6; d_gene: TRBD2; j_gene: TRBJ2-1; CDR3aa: CASSWQAGGYNEQFF; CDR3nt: TGTGCCAGCAGTTGGCAAGCGGGGGGTTACAATGAGCAGTTCTTC
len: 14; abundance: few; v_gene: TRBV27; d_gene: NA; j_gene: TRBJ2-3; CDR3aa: CASRSPSYTDTQYF; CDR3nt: TGTGCCAGCAGGAGTCCTAGTTACACAGATACGCAGTATTTT
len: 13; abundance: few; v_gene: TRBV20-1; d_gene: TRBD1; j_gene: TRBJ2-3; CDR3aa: CSAPGQSTDTQYF; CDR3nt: TGCAGTGCCCCGGGACAGAGCACAGATACGCAGTATTTT
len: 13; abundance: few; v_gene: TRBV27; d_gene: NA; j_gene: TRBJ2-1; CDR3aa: CASSLSGLGVSFF; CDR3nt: TGTGCCAGCAGTTTATCGGGGTTAGGGGTCTCGTTCTTC
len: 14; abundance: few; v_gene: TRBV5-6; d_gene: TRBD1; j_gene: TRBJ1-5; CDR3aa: CASSSDRVGQPQHF; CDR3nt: TGTGCCAGCAGCTCGGACAGGGTCGGCCAGCCCCAGCATTTT
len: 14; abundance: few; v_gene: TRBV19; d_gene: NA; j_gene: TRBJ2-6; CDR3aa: CASTPGSGANVLTF; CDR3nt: TGTGCCAGTACCCCAGGGTCTGGGGCCAACGTCCTGACTTTC
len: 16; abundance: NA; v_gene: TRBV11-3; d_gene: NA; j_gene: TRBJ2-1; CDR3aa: CASSLEADYTYNEQFF; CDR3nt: TGTGCCAGCAGCTTAGAGGCGGACTATACCTACAATGAGCAGTTCTTC
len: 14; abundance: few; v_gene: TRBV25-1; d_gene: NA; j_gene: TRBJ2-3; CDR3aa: CASSEPEMTDTQYF; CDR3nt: TGTGCCAGCAGTGAGCCCGAAATGACAGATACGCAGTATTTT
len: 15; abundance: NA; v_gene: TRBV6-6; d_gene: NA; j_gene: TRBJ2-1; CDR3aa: CASRAHGGPYNEQFF; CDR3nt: TGTGCCAGCAGGGCACACGGGGGTCCCTACAATGAGCAGTTCTTC
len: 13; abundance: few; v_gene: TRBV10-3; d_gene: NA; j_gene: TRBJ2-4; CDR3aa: CAISPSTENIQYF; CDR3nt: TGTGCCATCAGTCCCTCGACAGAAAACATTCAGTACTTC
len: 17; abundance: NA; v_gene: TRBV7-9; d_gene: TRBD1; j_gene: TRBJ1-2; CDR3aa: CASSNERVQGANYGYTF; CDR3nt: TGTGCCAGCAGTAACGAGCGGGTACAGGGGGCTAACTATGGCTACACCTTC